This T cell receptor (beta chain) was obtained from a study of blood T cell repertoires in COVID-19. Overall study: Sites in the United States, Italy and Spain provided acute and convalescent COVID-19 samples. PBMCs, B-cell-depleted T cells, or T cells were the source of the cDNA or gDNA that made up the material.

In the original workflow: Amplification with reference gene primers provided the estimates of nucleated cell counts. Assay: immunoSEQ multiplex PCR; the TCRdb copy retains only in-frame clones and omits some. V and J calls and clone size follow that table, whereas D and trimming were derived from the DNA. The sample records more than 250,000 clones, around nine tenths being singletons. This clone was detected a few times. Participants had their cohort set by participant-reported clinical history. V lost 6 bases and J 0 bases, leaving 9 bases between the germline ends. This CDR3 contains 14 residues. Germline CDR1 is MNHEY and CDR2 is SVGAGI.

This chain connects TRBV6-5 to TRBJ2-1; unclear D gene. Sequenced material: PBMCs or T cells enriched from blood (not recorded which). The TCR was taken from a woman in her thirties or forties who had recovered from COVID-19. Here the CDR3 reads CASRGHRSYNEQFF. CDR3 DNA sequence: TGTGCCAGCAGGGGCCATCGCTCCTACAATGAGCAGTTCTTC.